The clone carrying this T cell receptor (beta chain) was found a few times. This record comes from a study of T cells after yellow fever vaccination. TCRdb reanalysed the 5' RACE reads using MiXCR and keeps one entry per CDR3 protein. The data contain hundreds of thousands of distinct CDR3 sequences, 9.5% to 13% of them singletons. Trimming cost V 6 bases and J 4 bases; bases outside gene matches: 11. Looked up from germline, CDR1 is SQVTM and CDR2 is ANQGSEA. CDR3 length equals 15 residues. The gene calls are TRBV29-1 and TRBJ1-1; TRBD1 matches at 10 bases. The source was PBMCs, collected on the day of the first yellow fever vaccination. This clonotype originated in a man aged 18 to 29 who received the YFV17D yellow fever vaccine. The CDR3 loop reads CSVRLTGGPGTEAFF. The CDR3 DNA reads as TGCAGCGTACGATTGACAGGGGGCCCGGGCACTGAAGCTTTCTTT.